The 11 T cell receptor beta chains in this list originate from one sample, sequenced in a study of spatial heterogeneity in lung cancer. Time point described: sample taken at primary tumor resection. TCRdb re-called the 5' RACE reads through MiXCR, storing one row per CDR3 protein. The sample shows around 100,000 distinct CDR3 sequences, around 4.3% of them seen only once. Study-wide results and limits: One measure, the expanded intratumoral alpha and beta TCR count, tracked tumor mutation counts.

Their specific antigens are unknown. Sequenced material: lung tumor tissue, taken at surgery. These receptors were obtained from a male donor with early-stage non-small cell lung cancer.

In its sample, this clonotype was seen many times. V gene TRBV27 combines with J gene TRBJ1-5; D gene uncertain. This CDR3 has 13 amino acids. Trimming took 3 bases from V and 5 from J, leaving 8 bases between them. Germline values: CDR1 MNHEY, CDR2 SMNVEV (reference sequence). The CDR3 loop reads CASSFSGDQPQHF. The CDR3 DNA reads TGTGCCAGCAGTTTCTCCGGAGATCAGCCCCAGCATTTT.

This clonotype was found many times. V is TRBV2 and J is TRBJ2-7, with D unclear. Germline V gene lookup returns CDR1 SNHLY and CDR2 FYNNEI. This CDR3 has 14 amino acids. Trimming left V 5 bases short and J 0 bases short, with 11 bases between. This chain's CDR3 is CASSPLGISYEQYF. CDR3 DNA sequence: TGTGCCAGCAGTCCCCTAGGGATCTCCTACGAGCAGTACTTC.

This clonotype was observed many times. The J gene is TRBJ1-6, the V gene TRBV21-1. TRBV21-1 is given as a pseudogene. CDR3 size: 16 residues. As DNA, the CDR3 is TGTGCCAGCAGCAAAGACTCGGCTTCTCGGAATTCACCCCTCCACTTT. It translates to CASSKDSASRNSPLHF.

This clonotype was seen a handful of times. A read error is possible here, since a much larger clone lies one base away. This chain joins TRBV2 and TRBJ2-2; 7 bases match TRBD2. Germline lookup yields CDR1 SNHLY and CDR2 FYNNEI. The CDR3 length is 14 residues. This CDR3 is CASNLAENTVELFF. CDR3 DNA sequence: TGTGCCAGCAATCTAGCGGAGAACACCGTGGAGCTGTTTTTT.

Many counts were recorded for this clonotype. One end of the junction varies from germline; a read error may be responsible. The chain couples TRBV28 to TRBJ2-5; a weak D match, TRBD1 (6 bases). The germline gives CDR1 MDHEN, CDR2 SYDVKM. This CDR3 spans 13 amino acids. CDR3 sequence reads: CASSKGVRAVVNF. Written as DNA, the CDR3 is TGTGCCAGCAGTAAGGGGGTGCGGGCCGTGGTGAACTTC.

This clonotype was observed many times. The chain uses TRBV5-1 and TRBJ2-2; unclear D gene. CDR1 and CDR2 from the germline V gene are SGHRS and YFSETQ. The V and J ends lost 4 bases and 5 bases respectively, with 9 bases between them. The CDR3 consists of 13 residues. CDR3 coding DNA: TGCGCCAGCAGCCCCGGTGTGACCGGGGAGCTGTTTTTT. Residues: CASSPGVTGELFF.

This clonotype was seen ten or more times. The germline gene is not matched at one end of the junction; a read error may be the cause. The chain joins TRBV7-7 to TRBJ2-1; possibly TRBD2 for D (7 bases). This CDR3 is 13 amino acids long. Germline values: CDR1 SSHAT, CDR2 FNYEAQ (reference sequence). The CDR3 DNA reads TGTGCTAGCAGCTTAGGGGGGGGGAATGAGCAGTTCTTC. Protein product: CASSLGGGNEQFF.

This rearrangement joins TRBV20-1 to TRBJ1-1; no firm D call. CDR1 DFQATT and CDR2 SNEGSKA come from the germline V gene (reference sequence). The CDR3 covers 14 residues. The V end lost 2 bases, the J end lost 1 base, and 11 bases lay between the germline ends. The CDR3 here is CSARPTESNTEAFF. The CDR3 nucleotides are TGCAGTGCTAGACCAACAGAGTCGAACACTGAAGCTTTCTTT.

This clonotype was observed a handful of times. V and J are TRBV6-2 or TRBV6-3 and TRBJ2-7; 8 bases are shared with TRBD2. Germline assignment: CDR1 MNHEY and CDR2 SVGEGT. Trimming removed 4 bases from V and 5 bases from J; junction bases left unmatched: 7. This CDR3 has 14 amino acids. This chain's CDR3 is CASSSGTREDEQYF. As DNA, the CDR3 is TGTGCCAGCAGTTCCGGGACTAGGGAAGACGAGCAGTACTTC.

The sample holds many counts of this clonotype. V and J are TRBV6-5 and TRBJ1-5; D gene ambiguous. Trimming removed 8 bases from V and 1 base from J, with 9 bases in between. CDR1 and CDR2 from the germline V gene are MNHEY and SVGAGI. The CDR3 has 13 residues. The CDR3 spells CASRAQSNQPQHF. CDR3 DNA sequence: TGTGCCAGCCGGGCCCAGAGCAATCAGCCCCAGCATTTT.

This clonotype was seen many times. The rearrangement links TRBV11-2 to TRBJ2-3, with TRBD2 as a possible D gene (6 bases). This CDR3 is built from 14 residues. Germline V CDR1 and CDR2: SGHAT, FQNNGV. V was cut by 1 base and J by 4 bases, with 9 bases left in between. This CDR3 is CASSLGGGPDTQYF. The CDR3 coding sequence is TGTGCCAGCAGCTTAGGAGGAGGGCCAGATACGCAGTATTTT.